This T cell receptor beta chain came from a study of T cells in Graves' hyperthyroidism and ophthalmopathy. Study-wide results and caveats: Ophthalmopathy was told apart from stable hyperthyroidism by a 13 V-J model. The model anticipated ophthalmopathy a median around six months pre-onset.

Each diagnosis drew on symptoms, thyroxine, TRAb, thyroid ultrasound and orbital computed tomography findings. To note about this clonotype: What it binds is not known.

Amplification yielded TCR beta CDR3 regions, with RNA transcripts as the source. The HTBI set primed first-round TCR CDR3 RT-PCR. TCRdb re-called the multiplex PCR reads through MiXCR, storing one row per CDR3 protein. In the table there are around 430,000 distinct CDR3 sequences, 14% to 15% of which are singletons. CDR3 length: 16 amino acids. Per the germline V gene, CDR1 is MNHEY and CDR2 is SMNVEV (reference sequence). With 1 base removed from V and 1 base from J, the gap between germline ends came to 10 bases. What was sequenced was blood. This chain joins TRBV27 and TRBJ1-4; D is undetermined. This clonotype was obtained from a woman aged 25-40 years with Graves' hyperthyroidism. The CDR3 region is CASSLFPPGTNEKLFF. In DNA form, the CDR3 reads TGTGCCAGCAGTTTATTTCCCCCGGGAACTAATGAAAAACTGTTTTTT.